The following is a TCR beta chain sequence with its context. This sample is part of a study of blood T cell repertoires in COVID-19. Clones were read by immunoSEQ multiplex PCR, and TCRdb kept only the in-frame ones, dropping some. The sample shows more than 90,000 clones, 75% to 90% of them seen only once. CDR3 length: 14 residues. The sequencing input was peripheral blood. The chain employs TRBV21-1 and TRBJ2-7; TRBD1, the table's D call, was not compared with the DNA. TRBV21-1 is a pseudogene segment. This receptor was taken from a woman between 65 and 79 years old with acute or convalescent COVID-19. The CDR3 bases are TGTGCCAGCAGCAAAGGGCCCCTCAGGGACGAGCAGTACTTC. Amino acids: CASSKGPLRDEQYF.